The rows below give T cell receptor beta chains drawn from one sample of a study of blood T cells in healthy people across ages. TCRdb fed the 5' RACE reads into MiXCR, producing one record per CDR3 protein. The data hold over a million distinct CDR3 sequences, with roughly 43% observed a single time. Source material: blood. Every receptor here comes from a woman between 18 and 30 years old in good health. The CDR3 runs from the conserved cysteine through the conserved F or W. Each record gives: J gene, V gene, clone size, D gene, CDR3 DNA, CDR3 protein. The D gene is left open where the match is weak. Some rows have no size entry. The others give once, few or many, or a class for an expanded clone.

TRBJ2-4	TRBV2	.	TRBD1	TGTGCCAGCAGTAAGGACAGGGCGACCAAAAACATTCAGTACTTC	CASSKDRATKNIQYF
TRBJ2-7	TRBV4-1	few	.	TGCGCCAGCAGCCACCCCCGGGACGGACTACGTTACGAGCAGTACTTC	CASSHPRDGLRYEQYF
TRBJ2-1	TRBV27	.	.	TGTGCCAGCAGTTTAGTAGGGACCCCCTACAATGAGCAGTTCTTC	CASSLVGTPYNEQFF
TRBJ2-5	TRBV7-2	many	TRBD1	TGTGCCAGCAGTGTTACCGGGACAGGGGCTTTATGGCAGTACTTC	CASSVTGTGALWQYF
TRBJ2-4	TRBV2	.	TRBD2	TGTGCCAGCAGTGAAGCCCCCGGACTAGCGGGGGGGCAAAACATTCAGTACTTC	CASSEAPGLAGGQNIQYF
TRBJ2-1	TRBV4-2	.	TRBD2	TGTGCCAGCAGCCAAGATGGGGCGGGAGGGCCGAATGAGCAGTTCTTC	CASSQDGAGGPNEQFF
TRBJ2-7	TRBV12-3/TRBV12-4	.	.	TGTGCCAGCACCGGAGACATCAAACCCTACGAGCAGTACTTC	CASTGDIKPYEQYF
TRBJ1-1	TRBV3-1	many	.	TGTGCCAGCAGCCAAATGAACACTGAAGCTTTCTTT	CASSQMNTEAFF
TRBJ2-5	TRBV4-3	.	.	TGCGCCAGCAGCCCCGGACATCTCAATGAGCAGTACTTC	CASSPGHLNEQYF
TRBJ2-1	TRBV9	.	.	TGTGCCAGCAGCGCCCCAAGCGAGAGCTCCTACAATGAGCAGTTCTTC	CASSAPSESSYNEQFF
TRBJ1-2	TRBV28	few	.	TGTGCCAGCAGTTTATTCCCCCGGTATGGCTACACCTTC	CASSLFPRYGYTF
TRBJ2-3	TRBV6-6	.	.	TGTGCCAGCACGCCACATTCAAATCAGCCCCAGTATTTT	CASTPHSNQPQYF
TRBJ2-7	TRBV20-1	.	.	TGCAGTGCTCCTTCGCCTAACTTTTACGAGCTGTACTTC	CSAPSPNFYELYF
TRBJ1-2	TRBV7-9	many	TRBD1	TGTGCCAGCAGCGACGGGACAGGTGATGGCTACACCTTC	CASSDGTGDGYTF
TRBJ2-7	TRBV20-1	.	TRBD1	TGCAGTGCTGTTAGGGACAGGAGCGGCTACGAGCAGTACTTC	CSAVRDRSGYEQYF
TRBJ2-2	TRBV6-2/TRBV6-3	.	TRBD2	TGTGCCAGCCGGACTAGCGTTCCGAACACCGGGGAGCTGTTTTTT	CASRTSVPNTGELFF
TRBJ2-5	TRBV5-1	.	.	TGCGCCAGCTGCTTGCGACAGTGGGGGGAGACCCAGTACTTC	CASCLRQWGETQYF
TRBJ2-7	TRBV7-8	.	.	TGTGCCAGCAACCCCAAGGGCAGTAACTACGAGCAGTACTTC	CASNPKGSNYEQYF
TRBJ2-3	TRBV29-1	.	.	TGCAGCGTAACTGTCTCTAGCACAGATACGCAGTATTTT	CSVTVSSTDTQYF
TRBJ1-2	TRBV4-3	.	TRBD1	TGCGCCAGCAGCCAAAGACAGGGGGGTTTCTATGGCTACACCTTC	CASSQRQGGFYGYTF